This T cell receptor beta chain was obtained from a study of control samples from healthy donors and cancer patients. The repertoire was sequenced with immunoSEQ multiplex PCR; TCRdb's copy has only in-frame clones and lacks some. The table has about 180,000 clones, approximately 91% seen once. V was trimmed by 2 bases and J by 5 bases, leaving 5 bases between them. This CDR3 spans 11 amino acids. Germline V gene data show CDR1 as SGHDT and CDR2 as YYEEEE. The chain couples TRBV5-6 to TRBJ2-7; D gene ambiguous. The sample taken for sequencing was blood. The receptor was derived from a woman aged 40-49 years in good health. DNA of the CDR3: TGTGCCAGCAGCTTCACCAACGAGCAGTACTTC. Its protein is CASSFTNEQYF.